The TCR beta chain under discussion was sequenced for a study of blood T cell repertoires in COVID-19 (TCRdb year 2020). For the study in its entirety: Samples covering the acute and convalescent phases of COVID-19 were provided by collaborators in the United States, Italy and Spain. The material from the prospective study consisted of cDNA or gDNA derived from T cells, B-cell-depleted T cells, or PBMCs. Subjects who had been exposed to COVID-19, were actively infected with it, or had recovered from it provided the deeply sampled blood TCRbeta repertoires that made up the dataset. A freely available public database, intended as a resource for researchers studying the immune response to SARS-CoV-2, is where the repertoires were released. The samples were drawn from two sources: the first 160 participants of the ongoing ImmuneRACE study, and fewer than 1,500 subjects contributed by 6 global collaborators. Sample metadata almost always included a de-identified subject ID, COVID-19 status, age in years and sex. Where available, HLA class I and class II types were obtained from metadata supplied by the sample provider rather than from assay-based typing. General conclusions and limits of the study: How much clinical and demographic metadata was included differed by source and by participant, and the metadata was provided uncurated.

Its CDR3 holds 14 amino acids, cysteine through phenylalanine. Left in the record is the CDR3 DNA by itself, 42 bases read in frame from the first base. V gives up 2 bases and J gives up 8 bases, and the segment between their germline ends measures 14 bases. CDR1 and CDR2 (SGHNT, YYREEE) derive from the germline V gene (reference sequence). TCRbeta CDR3 regions were amplified from genomic DNA by means of the immunoSEQ Assay, a bias-controlled multiplex PCR. Processing in the source paper ran as follows. The number of nucleated cells in each sample was estimated by amplification of reference gene primers within the assay. Sequence reads were collapsed and filtered to measure the absolute abundance of every unique TCRbeta CDR3 rearrangement. Productive Simpson clonality was computed per sample as the square root of Simpson's diversity index over productive rearrangements. Not all clones reach the TCRdb copy of this immuneACCESS table, which keeps in-frame sequences only. Checked studies attribute under half of the gap to unresolved V genes and leave the rest unexplained. V and J calls and clone size are as listed in that table; D and trimming were resolved from the DNA. This sample comprises about 200,000 clones, 75% to 90% of them detected only once. Approximately 30% of the sample is in the top ten clones.

Concerning this clone: Its recognized antigen is unknown. One base away there is no much larger clone; base qualities are not given.

Collaborating institutions collected whole blood in K2EDTA tubes following their own protocols. For TCRbeta analysis, collaborators shipped samples in one of three forms: frozen whole blood, isolated PBMCs, or DNA extracted from either of those sample types. This sequence uses TRBV5-4 and TRBJ2-1; the D gene is perhaps TRBD1, from 6 matching bases. This sequence originates from a man between 40 and 49 years old with acute or convalescent COVID-19. The material sequenced was peripheral blood. This receptor carries the CDR3 CASSFITGSDEQFF. The DNA is as follows: TGTGCCAGCAGCTTTATCACAGGGTCTGATGAGCAGTTCTTC.